A selection of T cell receptor beta chains follows, all from one sample in a study of blood T cells in healthy people across ages. One entry per CDR3 protein, called by TCRdb with MiXCR from the 5' RACE reads. The sample yields some 670,000 distinct CDR3 sequences, about 50% seen once. The specimen sequenced was blood. All receptors derive from a woman older than 75 in good health. Each CDR3 is given with its conserved first and last residue. The D gene is left open where the match is weak. Part of the rows lack a size; the others show once, few, many or a class for expanded clones.

V gene,clone size,J gene,D gene,CDR3 protein,CDR3 DNA
TRBV20-1,many,TRBJ2-2,TRBD2,CSARSAGVGTGELFF,TGCAGTGCTAGATCGGCGGGAGTGGGGACCGGGGAGCTGTTTTTT
TRBV10-3,-,TRBJ2-3,-,CASKERPEGADTQYF,TGTGCCAGTAAGGAGCGTCCCGAAGGGGCAGATACGCAGTATTTT
TRBV6-5,-,TRBJ1-5,-,CASSSQQGQPQHF,TGTGCCAGCAGTTCGCAGCAGGGACAGCCCCAGCATTTT
TRBV6-5,many,TRBJ2-1,TRBD2,CASSYSYPGLAGGTSYNEQFF,TGTGCCAGCAGTTACTCCTACCCGGGACTAGCGGGAGGTACCTCCTACAATGAGCAGTTCTTC
TRBV13,-,TRBJ2-7,TRBD2,CASSLGGTSGKRYNEQYF,TGTGCCAGCAGCTTAGGTGGGACTAGCGGAAAGAGATACAATGAGCAGTACTTC
TRBV20-1,-,TRBJ1-5,-,CSAISRGRSFNQPQHF,TGCAGTGCTATCTCAAGGGGACGGAGCTTCAATCAGCCCCAGCATTTT
TRBV4-1,many,TRBJ2-1,-,CASSQVRSDPSYNEQFF,TGCGCCAGCAGCCAAGTTAGGTCAGACCCTTCCTACAATGAGCAGTTCTTC
TRBV10-3,-,TRBJ1-1,-,CAISESRQDEAFF,TGTGCCATCAGTGAGTCGCGACAAGATGAAGCTTTCTTT
TRBV15,-,TRBJ1-3,-,CATDSGNTIYF,TGTGCCACCGACTCTGGAAACACCATATATTTT
TRBV29-1,-,TRBJ2-7,TRBD1,CSVEFGDRASDEQYF,TGCAGCGTTGAATTTGGGGACAGGGCGTCAGACGAGCAGTACTTC
TRBV27,-,TRBJ2-1,-,CASSFRGKGNGQFF,TGTGCCAGCAGTTTTCGGGGGAAGGGCAATGGGCAGTTCTTC
TRBV4-1,-,TRBJ2-1,TRBD2,CASSQSMEGRAEFF,TGCGCCAGCAGCCAAAGCATGGAGGGGAGGGCGGAGTTCTTC
TRBV6-6,-,TRBJ2-7,TRBD1,CASSYYGQVTYEQYF,TGTGCCAGCAGTTATTACGGACAGGTCACCTACGAGCAGTACTTC
TRBV7-9,-,TRBJ2-5,-,CASRHGGGQQETQYF,TGTGCCAGCAGACACGGCGGCGGGCAACAAGAGACCCAGTACTTC
TRBV6-5,many,TRBJ2-5,-,CASSDSKRETQYF,TGTGCCAGCAGTGACTCGAAAAGAGAGACCCAGTACTTC
TRBV7-9,-,TRBJ2-5,-,CASSAGQPQETQYF,TGTGCCAGCAGCGCCGGACAGCCACAAGAGACCCAGTACTTC
TRBV20-1,many,TRBJ2-7,-,CSARVGGSYEQYF,TGCAGTGCTAGGGTCGGAGGATCCTACGAGCAGTACTTC
TRBV6-5,-,TRBJ2-4,-,CASRQTEQNIQYF,TGTGCCAGCAGGCAGACAGAGCAAAACATTCAGTACTTC
TRBV10-3,many,TRBJ2-7,TRBD1,CAISPGTGGTNEQYF,TGTGCCATCAGCCCCGGGACAGGGGGGACTAACGAGCAGTACTTC
TRBV18,-,TRBJ1-4,-,CASSPNPRRGEKLFF,TGTGCCAGCTCACCAAACCCTAGGAGAGGAGAAAAACTGTTTTTT
TRBV7-2,-,TRBJ2-7,TRBD1,CASSASGGHEQYF,TGTGCCAGCAGCGCCTCAGGGGGTCACGAGCAGTACTTC
TRBV7-9,-,TRBJ2-5,TRBD2,CASSLREAIETQYF,TGTGCCAGCAGCTTGCGGGAGGCGATAGAGACCCAGTACTTC
TRBV3-1,-,TRBJ2-3,TRBD2,CASSQAYMGGPSSQYF,TGTGCCAGCAGCCAGGCCTATATGGGAGGGCCGTCTTCGCAGTATTTT
TRBV5-1,many,TRBJ2-7,-,CASHGVGSYNEQYF,TGCGCCAGCCACGGGGTAGGGTCCTACAATGAGCAGTACTTC
TRBV9,-,TRBJ2-1,-,CAGSSFGESSYNEQFF,TGTGCCGGCAGCTCATTCGGGGAAAGCTCCTACAATGAGCAGTTCTTC
TRBV7-2,few,TRBJ2-2,-,CASSLDAGSTGELFF,TGTGCCAGCAGCTTAGACGCAGGGAGCACCGGGGAGCTGTTTTTT
TRBV18,-,TRBJ1-4,-,CASSLLSKGSLNEKLFF,TGTGCCAGCTCACTCCTATCAAAGGGGTCCCTTAATGAAAAACTGTTTTTT
TRBV15,-,TRBJ2-1,-,CATSRSSGNYRNEQFF,TGTGCCACCAGCAGATCCTCGGGGAACTATCGCAATGAGCAGTTCTTC
TRBV5-1,few,TRBJ2-1,-,CASSSSGTGYNEQFF,TGCGCCAGCAGCTCCTCCGGGACGGGGTACAATGAGCAGTTCTTC
TRBV29-1,-,TRBJ2-1,TRBD2,CSVVGGGVVNEQFF,TGCAGCGTAGTGGGGGGGGGTGTTGTAAATGAGCAGTTCTTC
TRBV20-1,few,TRBJ1-2,TRBD1,CSASQGVGYTF,TGCAGTGCTAGCCAGGGGGTGGGCTACACCTTC
TRBV6-5,-,TRBJ2-7,-,CASSSKHGGGNEQYF,TGTGCCAGCAGCTCGAAGCACGGAGGTGGGAACGAGCAGTACTTC
TRBV7-2,once,TRBJ2-5,-,CASSFSGIYRETQYF,TGTGCCAGCAGCTTCAGCGGAATTTACCGGGAGACCCAGTACTTC
TRBV20-1,few,TRBJ2-5,TRBD1,CSARTGGPQETQYF,TGCAGTGCTAGGACAGGGGGCCCACAAGAGACCCAGTACTTC
TRBV12-3/TRBV12-4,many,TRBJ1-6,TRBD1,CASSPGPPDRGSPLHF,TGTGCCAGCAGCCCGGGGCCTCCAGACAGGGGGTCACCCCTCCACTTT
TRBV2,-,TRBJ1-5,-,CASSTGFNQPRHF,TGTGCCAGCAGCACAGGGTTCAATCAGCCCCGGCATTTT
TRBV10-3,-,TRBJ1-2,-,CAISDGTYGYTF,TGTGCCATCAGTGACGGGACCTATGGCTACACCTTC
TRBV29-1,-,TRBJ1-5,-,CSVCLQGSSGQPQHF,TGCAGCGTTTGCCTACAGGGATCGTCCGGACAGCCCCAGCATTTT
TRBV20-1,-,TRBJ2-1,-,CSASIQGSYNEQFF,TGCAGTGCTAGCATCCAGGGGTCCTACAATGAGCAGTTCTTC
TRBV25-1,-,TRBJ2-3,-,CASTGLTSTDTQYF,TGTGCCAGCACAGGCTTGACTAGCACAGATACGCAGTATTTT
TRBV4-3,-,TRBJ2-2,TRBD2,CASSQVRLAGMNTGELFF,TGCGCCAGCAGCCAAGTCCGGCTAGCGGGGATGAACACCGGGGAGCTGTTTTTT
TRBV27,-,TRBJ2-3,TRBD1,CASSNPGGAADTRYF,TGTGCCAGCAGCAACCCAGGGGGCGCCGCAGATACGCGGTATTTT
TRBV9,-,TRBJ2-1,TRBD2,CASSAGTSGQNEQFF,TGTGCCAGCAGCGCCGGGACTAGCGGGCAGAATGAGCAGTTCTTC
TRBV5-1,many,TRBJ2-3,-,CASSLPPPDTQYF,TGCGCCAGCAGCTTGCCCCCGCCGGATACGCAGTATTTT
TRBV7-9,-,TRBJ2-1,-,CACSPSLGGASSYNEQFF,TGTGCCTGCAGCCCGAGTCTCGGAGGGGCCAGCTCCTACAATGAGCAGTTCTTC
TRBV12-3/TRBV12-4,many,TRBJ2-5,-,CASSFRQGGETQYF,TGTGCCAGCAGTTTTCGACAGGGAGGCGAGACCCAGTACTTC